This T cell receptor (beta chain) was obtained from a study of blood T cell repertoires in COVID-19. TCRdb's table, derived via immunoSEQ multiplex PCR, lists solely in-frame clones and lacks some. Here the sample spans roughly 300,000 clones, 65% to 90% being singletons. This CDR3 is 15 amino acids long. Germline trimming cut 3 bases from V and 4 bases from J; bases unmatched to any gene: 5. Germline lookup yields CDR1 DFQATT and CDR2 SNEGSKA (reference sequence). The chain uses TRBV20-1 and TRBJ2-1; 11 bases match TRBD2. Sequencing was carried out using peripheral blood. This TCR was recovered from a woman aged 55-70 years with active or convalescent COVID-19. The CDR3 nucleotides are TGCAGTGCTAGTGCCGGGACTAGCGGTTACAATGAGCAGTTCTTC. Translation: CSASAGTSGYNEQFF.